This TCR beta chain was observed in a study of cytomegalovirus exposure and HLA in healthy donors. Study-wide results and limits: In vitro experiments confirmed that three CMV-associated chains were specific for CMV antigens.

Regarding this clone: Antigen unknown.

CDR1 is MRHNA and CDR2 is SNTAGT in the germline V gene. The germline V and J ends were trimmed by 0 bases and 6 bases, with 9 bases remaining between them. The CDR3 sequence is 13 residues long. The PCR employed 60 Vbeta primers together with 13 Jbeta primers. Assay used: immunoSEQ multiplex PCR; TCRdb lists only in-frame clones, some missing. The sample comprises about 120,000 clones, approximately 80% of which are singletons, and around 1.5% rests with the top ten. The sequence was obtained from a woman under 30 in good health and CMV-seronegative. The chain joins TRBV6-4 to TRBJ2-7; possibly TRBD2 for D (5 bases). Material for sequencing was PBMCs. Here the CDR3 reads CASSDSFEGEQYF. CDR3 nucleotide sequence: TGTGCCAGCAGTGACTCCTTTGAGGGCGAGCAGTACTTC.